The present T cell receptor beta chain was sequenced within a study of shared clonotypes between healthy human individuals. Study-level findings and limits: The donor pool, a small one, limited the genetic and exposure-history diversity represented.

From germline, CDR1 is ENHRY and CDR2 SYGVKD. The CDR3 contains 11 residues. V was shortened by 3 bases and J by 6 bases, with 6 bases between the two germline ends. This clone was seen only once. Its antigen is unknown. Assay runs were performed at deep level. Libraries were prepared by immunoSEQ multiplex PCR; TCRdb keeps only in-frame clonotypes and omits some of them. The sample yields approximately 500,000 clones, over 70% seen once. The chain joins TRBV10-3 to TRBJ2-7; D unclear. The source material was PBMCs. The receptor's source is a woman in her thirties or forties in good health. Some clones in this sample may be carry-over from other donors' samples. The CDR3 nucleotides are TGTGCCATCAGTGAAATACCCGAGCAGTACTTC. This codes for CAISEIPEQYF.